This is a list of T cell receptor beta chains from one sample in a study of cytomegalovirus exposure and HLA in healthy donors. Using immunoSEQ multiplex PCR, the repertoire was profiled, and TCRdb retains in-frame clones only, with some absent. Altogether 95,000 to 100,000 clones are present, around 74% being singletons, with the ten largest covering 7.1%. Sequencing was carried out using PBMCs. The receptors were gathered from a man aged 35 to 55 in good health and CMV-seropositive. Both conserved end residues are part of each CDR3. Fields, in order: V gene, J gene, D gene, clone size, CDR3 protein, CDR3 DNA. A D gene is named only where the DNA matches it firmly. Only some rows state a clone size, as once, few, many or a class for expanded clones.

v_call: TRBV4-1
j_call: TRBJ1-2
d_call: TRBD1
clone_size: .
cdr3_aa: CASSQGQGADYGYTF
cdr3_nt: TGCGCCAGCAGCCAGGGACAGGGGGCGGACTATGGCTACACCTTC

v_call: TRBV9
j_call: TRBJ2-7
d_call: .
clone_size: few
cdr3_aa: CASSVEGPSGEQYF
cdr3_nt: TGTGCCAGCAGCGTAGAGGGCCCCTCGGGAGAGCAGTACTTC

v_call: TRBV27
j_call: TRBJ2-6
d_call: .
clone_size: .
cdr3_aa: CASSLLGVSGANVLTF
cdr3_nt: TGTGCCAGCAGTTTATTAGGGGTCTCTGGGGCCAACGTCCTGACTTTC

v_call: TRBV19
j_call: TRBJ1-6
d_call: TRBD1
clone_size: .
cdr3_aa: CASTPSAGGISYSPLHF
cdr3_nt: TGTGCCAGCACCCCTTCGGCAGGGGGCATATCCTACTCACCCCTCCACTTT

v_call: TRBV11-3
j_call: TRBJ1-1
d_call: .
clone_size: .
cdr3_aa: CASSLDNRANTEAFF
cdr3_nt: TGTGCCAGCAGCTTAGATAACCGAGCGAACACTGAAGCTTTCTTT

v_call: TRBV5-1
j_call: TRBJ1-1
d_call: .
clone_size: .
cdr3_aa: CASSHEGGMGTEAFF
cdr3_nt: TGCGCCAGCAGCCATGAAGGGGGTATGGGCACTGAAGCTTTCTTT

v_call: TRBV10-3
j_call: TRBJ2-1
d_call: TRBD2
clone_size: .
cdr3_aa: CAISVGGGNEQFF
cdr3_nt: TGTGCCATCAGTGTGGGGGGGGGTAATGAGCAGTTCTTC

v_call: TRBV11-1
j_call: TRBJ2-7
d_call: TRBD1
clone_size: .
cdr3_aa: CASSDRVSYEQYF
cdr3_nt: TGTGCCAGCAGCGACAGGGTCTCGTACGAGCAGTACTTC

v_call: TRBV4-3
j_call: TRBJ1-1
d_call: TRBD1
clone_size: .
cdr3_aa: CASSQEARGPEAFF
cdr3_nt: TGCGCCAGCAGCCAAGAGGCCAGGGGGCCTGAAGCTTTCTTT

v_call: TRBV15
j_call: TRBJ2-5
d_call: .
clone_size: .
cdr3_aa: CATSSRGWGQETQYF
cdr3_nt: TGTGCCACCAGCAGTAGGGGTTGGGGCCAAGAGACCCAGTACTTC

v_call: TRBV5-4
j_call: TRBJ2-5
d_call: .
clone_size: .
cdr3_aa: CASSLAQGRETQYF
cdr3_nt: TGTGCCAGCAGCCTTGCGCAGGGCCGCGAGACCCAGTACTTC

v_call: TRBV7-8
j_call: TRBJ2-1
d_call: .
clone_size: .
cdr3_aa: CASSPTEYNEQFF
cdr3_nt: TGTGCCAGCAGCCCTACTGAGTACAATGAGCAGTTCTTC

v_call: TRBV14
j_call: TRBJ1-3
d_call: .
clone_size: .
cdr3_aa: CASSQPGRVTGNTIYF
cdr3_nt: TGTGCCAGCAGCCAACCCGGCCGGGTAACTGGAAACACCATATATTTT

v_call: TRBV2
j_call: TRBJ1-2
d_call: .
clone_size: .
cdr3_aa: CASRKQRTSQANYGYTF
cdr3_nt: TGTGCCAGCAGGAAACAGAGAACCTCCCAAGCTAACTATGGCTACACCTTC

v_call: TRBV7-2
j_call: TRBJ1-6
d_call: TRBD1
clone_size: .
cdr3_aa: CASSLEGAGGSSPLHF
cdr3_nt: TGTGCCAGCAGCTTAGAAGGGGCAGGGGGGTCTTCACCCCTCCACTTT

v_call: TRBV6-5
j_call: TRBJ2-7
d_call: .
clone_size: .
cdr3_aa: CASSTPGSYEYEQYF
cdr3_nt: TGTGCCAGCAGTACTCCAGGATCATACGAGTACGAGCAGTACTTC

v_call: TRBV6-5
j_call: TRBJ1-1
d_call: .
clone_size: .
cdr3_aa: CASSSITEAFF
cdr3_nt: TGTGCCAGCAGTTCTATTACTGAAGCTTTCTTT

v_call: TRBV29-1
j_call: TRBJ1-1
d_call: .
clone_size: .
cdr3_aa: CSAAVGRTPEAFF
cdr3_nt: TGCAGCGCCGCCGTTGGGCGCACCCCTGAAGCTTTCTTT

v_call: TRBV6-1
j_call: TRBJ2-3
d_call: TRBD2
clone_size: .
cdr3_aa: CASRLAGGSTDTQYF
cdr3_nt: TGTGCCAGCAGACTAGCGGGGGGCAGCACAGATACGCAGTATTTT

v_call: TRBV20-1
j_call: TRBJ2-5
d_call: .
clone_size: .
cdr3_aa: CSATRGETQYF
cdr3_nt: TGCAGTGCCACGCGGGGAGAGACCCAGTACTTC

v_call: TRBV4-1
j_call: TRBJ1-5
d_call: .
clone_size: .
cdr3_aa: CASSQAGFGNQPQHF
cdr3_nt: TGCGCCAGCAGCCAAGCAGGGTTTGGGAATCAGCCCCAGCATTTT

v_call: TRBV28
j_call: TRBJ2-7
d_call: TRBD1
clone_size: .
cdr3_aa: CASKFPGTGAYEQYF
cdr3_nt: TGTGCCAGCAAATTTCCCGGGACAGGGGCCTACGAGCAGTACTTC

v_call: TRBV10-1
j_call: TRBJ2-7
d_call: TRBD1
clone_size: once
cdr3_aa: CASSYGQGEEDEQYF
cdr3_nt: TGCGCCAGCAGCTACGGACAGGGGGAGGAGGACGAGCAGTACTTC